The 14 T cell receptor beta chains in this list originate from one sample, sequenced in a study of Ad26.COV2.S vaccination and SARS-CoV-2 variants. The treatment here: around 19 received Ad26.COV2.S at low or high dose, single or two shots; 5 received placebo; per-sample allocation not given. All samples were drawn on day 63, counting from the first vaccine or placebo injection. Profiled with immunoSEQ multiplex PCR; TCRdb holds only in-frame clones, not every one. Of around 420,000 clones in the sample, around nine tenths were seen once. This specimen was peripheral blood, taken in a trial of Ad26.COV2.S vaccine versus placebo. These receptors were taken from a person aged 18 to 59 who received the Ad26.COV2.S COVID-19 vaccine or a placebo.

V usage is TRBV11-2 and J usage is TRBJ2-1, with 7 bases aligning to TRBD1. The CDR3 loop spans 17 amino acids. V was clipped by 5 bases and J by 3 bases; unmatched bases: 13. Germline lookup yields CDR1 SGHAT and CDR2 FQNNGV. CDR3 amino acids: CASSPARQGLFYNEQFF. CDR3 DNA: TGTGCCAGCAGCCCAGCACGACAGGGCCTCTTCTACAATGAGCAGTTCTTC.

The chain carries TRBV6-5 and TRBJ2-5; D may be TRBD2 (6 bases). The V end lost 8 bases, the J end lost 5 bases, and 6 bases lay between the germline ends. Germline values: CDR1 MNHEY, CDR2 SVGAGI. This CDR3 has 10 amino acids. CDR3 DNA: TGTGCCAGCGGAGGGGAGACCCAGTACTTC. Translating gives CASGGETQYF.

The chain links TRBV5-1 to TRBJ2-2; D not certain. V was pared by 0 bases and J by 4 bases, with 22 bases between. Germline V gene data show CDR1 as SGHRS and CDR2 as YFSETQ. The CDR3 runs 19 residues. CDR3 DNA sequence: TGCGCCAGCAGCTTGGGTCAGACGTTGATCACCCGAGGCACCGGGGAGCTGTTTTTT. Its translation is CASSLGQTLITRGTGELFF.

DNA of the CDR3: TGTGCCAGCAGCTTAGCGCAAAACACTGAAGCTTTCTTT. Protein product: CASSLAQNTEAFF. This chain connects TRBV13 to TRBJ1-1; D is ambiguous. The germline V and J ends were trimmed by 1 base and 2 bases, with 5 bases remaining between them. CDR3 size: 13 residues. From germline, CDR1 is PRHDT and CDR2 FYEKMQ (reference sequence).

This clone has just one count. The chain links TRBV27 to TRBJ2-6; TRBD1 might be the D (5 bases). The ends were cut back, 5 bases at V and 0 bases at J, with 14 bases in the middle. The CDR3 covers 17 residues. Germline CDR1 MNHEY, CDR2 SMNVEV (reference sequence). This CDR3 reads CASSKGISHSGANVLTF. The DNA of the CDR3 is TGTGCCAGCAGTAAGGGGATTTCGCACTCTGGGGCCAACGTCCTGACTTTC.

The rearrangement joins TRBV29-1 to TRBJ1-5; D may be TRBD1 (6 bases). The CDR3 is made up of 18 amino acids. V lost 2 bases and J lost 0, with 20 bases in between. Germline values: CDR1 SQVTM, CDR2 ANQGSEA. CDR3 residues: CSVEFAGGFPNSNQPQHF. The CDR3 DNA sequence: TGCAGCGTTGAATTCGCGGGGGGCTTTCCGAATAGCAATCAGCCCCAGCATTTT.

This chain joins TRBV7-8 and TRBJ1-6; D gene ambiguous. CDR1 is SGHVS and CDR2 is FQNEAQ in the germline V gene. CDR3 length: 14 residues. Trimming stripped 4 bases from V and 7 bases from J, with 11 bases between. DNA of the CDR3: TGTGCCAGCAGCTCCTTACCACCCAATTCACCCCTCCACTTT. The encoded protein is CASSSLPPNSPLHF.

V and J are TRBV7-2 and TRBJ1-6, with a possible D match to TRBD1 (6 bases). The CDR3 has 17 residues. Per the germline V gene, CDR1 is SGHTA and CDR2 is FQGNSA. Trimming took off 1 base at V and 0 bases at J, with 10 bases between the two ends. The CDR3 loop reads CASSLGGARSYNSPLHF. The CDR3 region has the DNA TGTGCCAGCAGCTTAGGGGGGGCCCGCTCCTATAATTCACCCCTCCACTTT.

The chain has TRBV25-1 and TRBJ1-4; a possible D gene is TRBD1 (6 bases). V was pared by 6 bases and J by 4 bases, with 12 bases between. Germline CDR1 MGHDK, CDR2 SYGVNS. The CDR3 is 14 residues long. CDR3 DNA sequence: TGTGCCAGCAGACCGGGGGCTGGTAATGAAAAACTGTTTTTT. Its translation is CASRPGAGNEKLFF.

J is TRBJ2-3 and V is TRBV2; 13 bases map to TRBD2. CDR3 length: 16 residues. Germline V CDR1 and CDR2: SNHLY, FYNNEI. V lost 6 bases to trimming and J lost 4 bases; unmatched junction nucleotides: 7. CDR3 in amino acids: CASSDSLAGGADTQYF. In DNA form, the CDR3 reads TGTGCCAGCAGCGACTCACTAGCGGGGGGGGCAGATACGCAGTATTTT.

The CDR3 protein is CASDRSRGTEAFF. The CDR3 DNA sequence: TGTGCGTCGGACAGGTCGCGGGGCACTGAAGCTTTCTTT. The rearrangement joins TRBV28 to TRBJ1-1; 7 bases map to TRBD1. Germline V gives CDR1 MDHEN, CDR2 SYDVKM. CDR3 length: 13 amino acids. The full variable domain, rest sourced from reference TRBV28 and TRBJ1-1, is DVKVTQSSRYLVKRTGEKVFLECVQDMDHENMFWYRQDPGLGLRLIYFSYDVKMKEKGDIPEGYSVSREKKERFSLILESASTNQTSMYLCASDRSRGTEAFFGQGTRLTVV.

The chain carries TRBV9 and TRBJ2-1; tentatively, D is TRBD1 or TRBD2 (6 bases each). CDR3 length: 20 amino acids. Trimming shortened V by 4 bases and J by 5 bases, and 31 bases separated the two germline ends. CDR1 and CDR2 (germline): SGDLS, YYNGEE. CDR3 sequence: CASSFPLNRTGSWRDNEQFF. Here the CDR3 DNA reads TGTGCCAGCAGCTTCCCCCTTAATCGCACAGGGTCCTGGAGGGACAATGAGCAGTTCTTC.

This clone has only one observation. J is TRBJ2-3 and V is TRBV7-2; TRBD1 matches 7 bases. The germline CDR1 and CDR2 sequences are SGHTA and FQGNSA. Trimming cost V 4 bases and J 6 bases; bases outside gene matches: 10. This CDR3 is 15 amino acids long. This CDR3 reads CASSWDRSSGDTQYF. CDR3 nucleotides: TGTGCCAGCAGCTGGGACAGATCCTCGGGGGATACGCAGTATTTT.

V and J are TRBV7-2 and TRBJ2-1; 7 bases agree with TRBD2. Germline-derived CDR1 and CDR2 are SGHTA and FQGNSA. J was trimmed by 8 bases and V by 0 bases; bases with no gene match: 4. The CDR3 loop spans 14 amino acids. In DNA form, the CDR3 reads TGTGCCAGCAGCTTAGCCGGGGGGTCGGATGAGCAGTTCTTC. Protein product: CASSLAGGSDEQFF. The whole variable domain, remainder taken from reference TRBV7-2 and TRBJ2-1, is GAGVSQSPSNKVTEKGKDVELRCDPISGHTALYWYRQSLGQGLEFLIYFQGNSAPDKSGLPSDRFSAERTGGSVSTLTIQRTQQEDSAVYLCASSLAGGSDEQFFGPGTRLTVL.